A single sample is the source of the 9 T cell receptor beta chains below, sequenced in a study of T cells in Graves' hyperthyroidism and ophthalmopathy. The source material, RNA transcripts, was used to amplify TCR beta CDR3 regions. HTBI primers drove first-round RT-PCR of the TCR CDR3. TCRdb called the multiplex PCR reads again in MiXCR, with one record for every CDR3 protein. The repertoire consists of around 530,000 distinct CDR3 sequences, with roughly 18% occurring once and the leading ten covering 15% to 20%. The sequenced sample consisted of blood. These receptors all come from a woman aged 18-30 years with Graves' ophthalmopathy.

The CDR3 coding sequence is TGTGCCAGTAGTATCGGCGTTCGGGACTATGGCTACACCTTC. This encodes CASSIGVRDYGYTF. The chain carries TRBV19 and TRBJ1-2; D not resolved. CDR1 and CDR2 from the germline V gene are LNHDA and SQIVND (reference sequence). V was clipped by 3 bases and J by 3 bases, with 11 bases between them. This CDR3 region has 14 residues.

This clonotype was observed a few times. CDR3 protein: CAISTGFSTDTQYF. In DNA, the CDR3 is TGTGCCATCAGTACAGGGTTTAGCACAGATACGCAGTATTTT. V gene TRBV10-3 combines with J gene TRBJ2-3; tentatively, D is TRBD1 (6 bases). Germline values: CDR1 ENHRY, CDR2 SYGVKD. The CDR3 covers 14 residues. With 5 bases removed from V and 0 bases from J, the gap between germline ends came to 9 bases.

This clonotype came up many times. This chain uses TRBV3-1 with TRBJ1-1; unclear D gene. The CDR3 totals 14 residues. V lost 4 bases and J lost 5, with 14 bases in between. Germline loops: CDR1 LGHDT, CDR2 YNNKEL (reference sequence). The CDR3 DNA reads TGTGCCAGCAGCCCCACAGCCGATGGGACTGAAGCTTTCTTT. It translates to CASSPTADGTEAFF.

The CDR3 DNA follows: TGTGCCATCAGTCAAGGGGGGGAGCTGTTTTTT. This codes for CAISQGGELFF. The chain carries TRBV10-3 and TRBJ2-2; D gene unclear. The germline gives CDR1 ENHRY, CDR2 SYGVKD. Trimming took off 5 bases at V and 8 bases at J, with 6 bases between the two ends. The CDR3 spans 11 residues.

The table lists this clonotype with many counts. The chain carries TRBV2 and TRBJ1-1; unclear D gene. Germline V gene lookup returns CDR1 SNHLY and CDR2 FYNNEI. Trimming removed 7 bases at V and 1 base at J, with 10 bases between. The CDR3 contains 13 residues. Written as DNA, the CDR3 is TGTGCCAGCAAAGGCGGACCGAACACTGAAGCTTTCTTT. Protein: CASKGGPNTEAFF.

This clonotype was detected only a few times. The V call is TRBV7-2, the J call TRBJ2-5, with TRBD1 matching over 11 bases. The ends lost 1 base at V and 5 bases at J; junction bases unmatched: 9. The CDR3 sequence is 17 residues long. Germline V CDR1 and CDR2: SGHTA, FQGNSA. CDR3 amino acids: CASSLGTGGLGLETQYF. The CDR3 bases are TGTGCCAGCAGCTTAGGGACAGGGGGCTTGGGTTTGGAGACCCAGTACTTC.

This clonotype was seen ten or more times. This rearrangement joins TRBV7-9 to TRBJ1-6; tentative D call: TRBD1 (5 bases). CDR1 SEHNR and CDR2 FQNEAQ come from the germline V gene (reference sequence). The CDR3 consists of 16 residues. Between the trimmed V and J ends, which lost 4 bases and 10 bases, there was a span of 20 bases. CDR3: CASSYGTLGGGSPLHF. CDR3 coding DNA: TGTGCCAGCAGCTATGGGACTTTGGGAGGTGGGTCACCCCTCCACTTT.

The chain is built from TRBV11-2 and TRBJ2-7; 13 positions match TRBD2. This CDR3 comprises 18 residues. V was clipped by 5 bases and J by 0 bases; unmatched bases: 10. The germline gives CDR1 SGHAT, CDR2 FQNNGV. The CDR3 sequence: CASSRGLAGDPPSYEQYF. The DNA of the CDR3 is TGTGCCAGCAGCCGCGGACTAGCGGGAGATCCCCCCTCCTACGAGCAGTACTTC.

The rearrangement links TRBV9 to TRBJ2-2, with 8 bases lining up with TRBD2. The germline gives CDR1 SGDLS, CDR2 YYNGEE. CDR3 size: 16 residues. The ends lost 0 bases at V and 6 bases at J; junction bases unmatched: 7. CDR3 nucleotide sequence: TGTGCCAGCAGCGTAGCCAGCGGGAGACTACCCGGGGAGCTGTTTTTT. Its translation is CASSVASGRLPGELFF.